The text below deals with one T cell receptor beta chain. CDR1 is LGHDT and CDR2 is YNNKEL in the germline V gene (reference sequence). The V and J ends lost 4 bases and 7 bases respectively, with 5 bases between them. The CDR3 runs to 11 residues. This specimen belongs to a study of blood T cell repertoires in COVID-19. For the study at large: PBMCs, B-cell-depleted T cells, or T cells were the source of the cDNA or gDNA that made up the material.

Study processing details: Estimated nucleated cell counts came from reference gene primer amplification. The repertoire was sequenced with immunoSEQ multiplex PCR; TCRdb's copy has only in-frame clones and lacks some. D and trimming were read from the DNA, whereas the V and J calls and clone size are those reported in that table. The sample shows about 250,000 clones, 80% to 85% of them seen only once. What was sequenced was peripheral blood. V gene TRBV3-1 (or the pseudogene TRBV3-2) combines with J gene TRBJ2-1, with D unclear. The receptor's source is a person aged 65 to 79 with COVID-19, enrolled during active disease. CDR3 in amino acids: CASSLQNEQFF. CDR3 coding DNA: TGTGCCAGCAGCCTACAAAATGAGCAGTTCTTC.